This entry concerns a single TCR beta chain. Profiled with immunoSEQ multiplex PCR; TCRdb holds only in-frame clones, not every one. The sample includes 80,000 to 90,000 clones, around 80% of them seen just once. The data stem from a study of blood T cell repertoires in COVID-19. Germline CDR1 SGHKS, CDR2 YYEKEE (reference sequence). V was pared by 4 bases and J by 8 bases, with 24 bases between. The CDR3 contains 16 residues. The TCR comes from a man aged 65-85 years with acute or convalescent COVID-19. This chain connects TRBV5-5 to TRBJ1-2, with D unresolved. Sequences were obtained from peripheral blood. The CDR3 DNA follows: TGTGCCAGCAGCCAGACCCTCAAGGGCATCGGGATAGGCTACACCTTC. Its translation: CASSQTLKGIGIGYTF.